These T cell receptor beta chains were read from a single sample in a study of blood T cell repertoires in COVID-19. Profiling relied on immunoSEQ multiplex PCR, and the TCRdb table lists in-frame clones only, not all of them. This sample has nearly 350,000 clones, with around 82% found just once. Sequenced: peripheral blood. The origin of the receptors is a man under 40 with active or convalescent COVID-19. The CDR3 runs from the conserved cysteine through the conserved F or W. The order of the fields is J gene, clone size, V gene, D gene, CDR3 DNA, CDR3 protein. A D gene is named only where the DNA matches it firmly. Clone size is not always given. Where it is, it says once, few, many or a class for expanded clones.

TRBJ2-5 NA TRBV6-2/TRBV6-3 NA TGTGCCAGCAGTTACTTTTCAGAAAAGGAGACCCAGTACTTC CASSYFSEKETQYF
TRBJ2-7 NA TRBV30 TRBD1 TGTGCCTGGAGCCAGACAGGGGGCCCGTACGAGCAGTACTTC CAWSQTGGPYEQYF
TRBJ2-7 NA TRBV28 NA TGTGCCAGCTGGGGGACTGGGCCCCTAGAGCAGTACTTC CASWGTGPLEQYF
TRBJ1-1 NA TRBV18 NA TGTGCCAGCTCACTCCTTGAGACAGGGAACACTGAAGCTTTCTTT CASSLLETGNTEAFF
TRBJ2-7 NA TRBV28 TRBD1 TGTGCCAGCAGAGAGACAGGGGACAGCAACGAGCAGTACTTC CASRETGDSNEQYF
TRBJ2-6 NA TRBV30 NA TGTGCCTGGGGGAGGGGGACGGTTCTCGGTGGGGCCAACGTCCTGACTTTC CAWGRGTVLGGANVLTF
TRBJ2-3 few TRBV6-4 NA TGTGCCAGCAGCCAAGACTATAATTGGGATACGCAGTATTTT CASSQDYNWDTQYF
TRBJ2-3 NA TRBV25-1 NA TGTGCCAGCAGTGAATCCCCTAGTCTCCTCACAGATACGCAGTATTTT CASSESPSLLTDTQYF
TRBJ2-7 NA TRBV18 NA TGTGCCAGCTCCGGCCAGGCCGTTTCCTACGAGCAGTACTTC CASSGQAVSYEQYF
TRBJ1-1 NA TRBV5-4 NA TGTGCCAGCAGCTTGCAGTGGTCAGTTAACACTGAAGCTTTCTTT CASSLQWSVNTEAFF
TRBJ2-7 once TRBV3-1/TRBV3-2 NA TGTGCCAGCAGCCAGGGGCCTGACGAGCAGTACTTC CASSQGPDEQYF
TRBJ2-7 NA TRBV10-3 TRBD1 TGTGCCATAGGACAGGGAAGCTACGAGCAGTACTTC CAIGQGSYEQYF
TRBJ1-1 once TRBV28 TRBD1 TGTGCCAGCTACCGCAGGGGGCGCGGCACTGAAGCTTTCTTT CASYRRGRGTEAFF
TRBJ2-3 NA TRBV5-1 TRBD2 TGCGCCAGCAGCCCCCAATCCAGGATAGCGGGGGCCCGGGATACGCAGTATTTT CASSPQSRIAGARDTQYF
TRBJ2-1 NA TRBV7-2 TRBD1 TGTGCCAGCAGAGACAGGGGGATCGTCAATGAGCAGTTCTTC CASRDRGIVNEQFF
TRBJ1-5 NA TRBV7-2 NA TGTGCCAGCAGCTTAGCGCGGGGGGACTATCAGCCCCAGCATTTT CASSLARGDYQPQHF